A single sample gave rise to the 9 T cell receptor beta chains below, sequenced in a study of yellow fever vaccine responses in identical twins. TCRdb used MiXCR to reprocess the RT-PCR reads, holding one entry per CDR3 protein. The sample yields roughly 3,000 distinct CDR3 sequences, around nine tenths seen once. The specimen was T cells from blood (PBMCs), unsorted or a sorted subset (not recorded which), collected before or after yellow fever vaccination (not recorded which). The source of these receptors is a woman aged 18-30 years who received the yellow fever vaccine.

The gene calls are TRBV18 and TRBJ1-1; the D is unclear. CDR3 size: 14 residues. The germline V gene has CDR1 KGHSH and CDR2 LQKENI. V lost 3 bases to trimming and J lost 1 base, with 9 bases between them. The DNA for the CDR3 is TGTGCCAGCTCACCCCAAACAGCGAACACTGAAGCTTTCTTT. Protein product: CASSPQTANTEAFF.

This rearrangement joins TRBV5-1 to TRBJ2-7; TRBD2 aligns across 9 bases. CDR3 length: 17 amino acids. The germline CDR1 and CDR2 sequences are SGHRS and YFSETQ. Germline trimming cut 4 bases from V and 7 bases from J; bases unmatched to any gene: 18. CDR3 in amino acids: CASSPSGIAGEVGEQYF. In DNA form, the CDR3 reads TGCGCCAGCAGCCCCTCCGGGATAGCGGGGGAGGTTGGAGAGCAGTACTTC.

The chain joins TRBV29-1 to TRBJ2-1, with TRBD2 matching over 7 bases. V dropped 7 bases and J dropped 6; count of bases not matched to a gene: 12. In germline, CDR1 is SQVTM, CDR2 ANQGSEA. The CDR3 consists of 14 residues. CDR3 amino acids: CSADAGEAGNEQFF. DNA of the CDR3: TGCAGCGCTGATGCGGGAGAAGCAGGCAATGAGCAGTTCTTC.

On this clonotype itself: Because the CDR3's place on the DNA is in doubt, the DNA is left out and the CDR3 is given as listed by TCRdb. The chain uses TRBV12-1 and TRBJ2-3; the table's D gene call, TRBD2, was not cross checked with the DNA. TRBV12-1 is flagged as a pseudogene. The CDR3 has 14 residues if both end residues are counted. The CDR3 loop reads CASSFGLGTDTQYF.

The V and J genes are TRBV23-1 and TRBJ2-1, with 12 positions matching TRBD1. TRBV23-1 is known as an ORF, though its function is uncertain. The CDR3 totals 15 residues. With V trimmed by 0 bases and J by 9 bases, 3 bases remained unmatched. CDR3 DNA: TGCGCCAGCAGTCAATCGGGACAGGGGGCGCGTGAGCAGTTCTTC. Protein product: CASSQSGQGAREQFF.

The V gene is TRBV13, the J gene TRBJ2-3; D unresolved. Trimming shortened V by 6 bases and J by 6 bases, and 7 bases separated the two germline ends. The CDR3 covers 11 residues. Germline V gene sequence: CDR1 PRHDT, CDR2 FYEKMQ (reference sequence). CDR3 nucleotides: TGTGCCAGCAGGCCTCGGGATACGCAGTATTTT. Translated: CASRPRDTQYF.

CDR3 amino acids: CASSQLNNEQFF. The CDR3 nucleotides are TGCGCCAGCAGTCAACTAAACAATGAGCAGTTCTTC. The rearrangement uses TRBV23-1 and TRBJ2-1; unclear D gene. TRBV23-1 is treated as an ORF (open reading frame) with a function not yet certain. Trimming cost V 2 bases and J 5 bases, with 4 bases left between them. This CDR3 is 12 amino acids long.

The V gene is TRBV13, the J gene TRBJ2-1; D not certain. Trimming stripped 4 bases from V and 5 bases from J, with 9 bases between. The CDR3 covers 13 residues. CDR1 and CDR2 (germline): PRHDT, FYEKMQ (reference sequence). This chain's CDR3 is CASSSLPDNEQFF. CDR3 nucleotides: TGTGCCAGCAGCTCTCTACCGGACAATGAGCAGTTCTTC.

The genes are TRBV12-3 or TRBV12-4 and TRBJ2-7; weak D call: TRBD2 (5 bases). V was pared by 3 bases and J by 6 bases, with 18 bases between. The CDR3 is 15 residues long. The CDR3 is CASSFGMNIWAEQYF. In DNA, the CDR3 is TGTGCCAGCAGTTTCGGGATGAACATATGGGCCGAGCAGTACTTC.